The 2 T cell receptor beta chains listed next were all sequenced from one sample in a study of shared clonotypes between healthy human individuals. The table came from immunoSEQ multiplex PCR; TCRdb's copy has only in-frame clones and leaves some out. Of a few million clones listed, around 93% are singletons. CD45RO-negative CD8 cells positively selected for CCR7 made up the naive population, which excluded terminally differentiated effector memory CD45RA+ cells. The sequenced material came from naive CD8+ T cells from PBMCs. All receptors come from a man between 18 and 29 years old in good health. Some clones in this sample may be carry-over from other donors' samples.

In DNA form, the CDR3 reads TGTGCCAGCAGTGATAACCTCGACGGTAGATACACAGATACGCAGTATTTT. This sequence encodes CASSDNLDGRYTDTQYF. V is TRBV6-4 and J is TRBJ2-3; D unresolved. In germline, CDR1 is MRHNA, CDR2 SNTAGT. Trimming removed 3 bases at V and 2 bases at J, with 18 bases between. This CDR3 comprises 17 residues.

V usage is TRBV5-1 and J usage is TRBJ2-7; D not certain. Trimming took off 5 bases at V and 2 bases at J, with 11 bases between the two ends. Germline CDR1 and CDR2: SGHRS and YFSETQ. The CDR3 loop spans 13 amino acids. CDR3 DNA: TGCGCCAGCAGATTCGAGCACCCCTACGAGCAGTACTTC. Its protein product is CASRFEHPYEQYF.